This T cell receptor (beta chain) was recovered during a study of blood T cell repertoires in COVID-19. Across the whole study: The study drew acute and convalescent COVID-19 samples from the United States, Italy and Spain. T cells, B-cell-depleted T cells, or PBMCs provided the cDNA or gDNA that served as material.

Assay: immunoSEQ multiplex PCR; the TCRdb copy retains only in-frame clones and omits some. The sample has 430,000 or so clones; around 90% are singletons. The ends lost 5 bases at V and 4 bases at J; junction bases unmatched: 5. Germline V lookup: CDR1 SEHNR, CDR2 FQNEAQ (reference sequence). This CDR3 region has 14 residues. The sequence derives from a man aged 18 to 29 with COVID-19, enrolled during active disease. This chain joins TRBV7-9 and TRBJ2-5, with 9 nucleotides matching TRBD1. Sample: peripheral blood. CDR3 loop: CASSESDRGETQYF. CDR3 bases: TGTGCCAGCAGCGAATCGGACAGGGGAGAGACCCAGTACTTC.